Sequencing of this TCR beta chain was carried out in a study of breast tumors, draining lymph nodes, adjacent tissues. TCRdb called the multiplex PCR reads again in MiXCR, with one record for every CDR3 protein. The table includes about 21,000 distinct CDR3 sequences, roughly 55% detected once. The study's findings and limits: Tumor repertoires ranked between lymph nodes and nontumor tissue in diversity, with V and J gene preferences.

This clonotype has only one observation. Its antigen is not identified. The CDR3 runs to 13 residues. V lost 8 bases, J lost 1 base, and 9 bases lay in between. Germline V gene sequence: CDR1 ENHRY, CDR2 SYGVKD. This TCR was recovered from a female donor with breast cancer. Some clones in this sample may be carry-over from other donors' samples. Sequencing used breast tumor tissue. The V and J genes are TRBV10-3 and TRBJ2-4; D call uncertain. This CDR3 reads CAIQRDAKNIQYF. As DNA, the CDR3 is TGTGCCATCCAAAGGGATGCCAAAAACATTCAGTACTTC.